Below are 26 T cell receptor beta chains sequenced from a single sample in a study of CD8 T cells in Susac syndrome. A quantity of about 0.5 to 1 ug RNA underwent reverse transcription using random hexamers. TCRdb analysed the immunoSEQ multiplex PCR reads with MiXCR anew, one entry per CDR3 protein. The sample has approximately 210,000 distinct CDR3 sequences; 95% are singletons. Sequenced: CD4+ T cells from PBMCs. The source is a human donor with multiple sclerosis.

The chain carries TRBV19 and TRBJ2-1; the D gene is possibly TRBD2 (6 bases). CDR1 and CDR2 (germline): LNHDA, SQIVND (reference sequence). This CDR3 has 17 residues. V lost 4 bases to trimming and J lost 8 bases, with 24 bases between them. The CDR3 DNA reads TGTGCCAGTAGTAGGCCCCCCGTTGGGGGGAGGCTCCATGAGCAGTTCTTC. Its protein product is CASSRPPVGGRLHEQFF.

The J gene is TRBJ1-1, the V gene TRBV3-1; D not certain. The CDR3 covers 11 residues. The V and J ends lost 5 bases and 10 bases respectively, with 11 bases between them. Germline loops: CDR1 LGHDT, CDR2 YNNKEL (reference sequence). The CDR3 loop is CASSSSAGAFF. DNA of the CDR3: TGTGCCAGCAGCTCGTCAGCGGGAGCTTTCTTT.

This chain links TRBV3-1 with TRBJ2-7; 11 positions match TRBD1. J gave up 6 bases and V 0 bases, and 7 bases lay outside the gene matches. The CDR3 runs to 16 residues. CDR1 is LGHDT and CDR2 is YNNKEL in the germline V gene (reference sequence). The CDR3 bases are TGTGCCAGCAGCCAAGATGGGGGACAGGGGGTAGGCGAGCAGTACTTC. It codes for CASSQDGGQGVGEQYF.

This chain links TRBV25-1 with TRBJ2-7; D perhaps matches TRBD2 (6 bases). Germline V gene lookup returns CDR1 MGHDK and CDR2 SYGVNS. The germline V and J ends were trimmed by 5 bases and 1 base, with 9 bases remaining between them. This CDR3 has 13 residues. This CDR3 reads CASSPGGSYEQYF. DNA of the CDR3: TGTGCCAGCAGTCCTGGGGGGTCCTACGAGCAGTACTTC.

The chain employs TRBV29-1 and TRBJ2-3, with 13 nucleotides matching TRBD2. The CDR3 is 15 residues long. Germline loops: CDR1 SQVTM, CDR2 ANQGSEA. The junction had 7 bases not matched to a gene; V was cut back by 6 bases and J by 4 bases. CDR3 in DNA: TGCAGCGTCCTACGACTAGCGGGGGGAGCAGATACGCAGTATTTT. It codes for CSVLRLAGGADTQYF.

The chain couples TRBV29-1 to TRBJ1-1; 7 positions agree with TRBD1. This CDR3 has 14 amino acids. Germline CDR1 is SQVTM and CDR2 is ANQGSEA. Trimming took 6 bases from V and 0 from J; bases not matched to a gene: 7. Here the CDR3 reads CSVERQGMNTEAFF. The CDR3 DNA is TGCAGCGTAGAGAGACAGGGTATGAACACTGAAGCTTTCTTT.

The chain is built from TRBV25-1 and TRBJ2-7, with TRBD2 matching over 8 bases. The ends lost 3 bases at V and 3 bases at J; junction bases unmatched: 10. Germline assignment: CDR1 MGHDK and CDR2 SYGVNS. CDR3 size: 16 residues. The CDR3: CASSDGLGTSIYEQYF. Here the CDR3 DNA reads TGTGCCAGCAGTGATGGTTTGGGGACTAGTATCTACGAGCAGTACTTC.

This chain uses TRBV12-3 or TRBV12-4 with TRBJ2-1; D is possibly TRBD2 (5 bases). Trimming removed 7 bases at V and 2 bases at J, with 18 bases between. The CDR3 extends over 16 amino acids. The CDR3, as DNA: TGTGCCAGCACCCCATCGGGTAGCGCTACCTACAATGAGCAGTTCTTC. Its protein product is CASTPSGSATYNEQFF.

This chain connects TRBV19 to TRBJ1-6; no clear D. Germline lookup yields CDR1 LNHDA and CDR2 SQIVND (reference sequence). The CDR3 loop spans 14 amino acids. V was cut by 5 bases and J by 7 bases, with 12 bases left in between. DNA of the CDR3: TGTGCCAGTAGTTCGGGAACGGGGAATTCACCCCTCCACTTT. This sequence encodes CASSSGTGNSPLHF. The full variable domain, rest sourced from reference TRBV19 and TRBJ1-6, is DGGITQSPKYLFRKEGQNVTLSCEQNLNHDAMYWYRQDPGQGLRLIYYSQIVNDFQKGDIAEGYSVSREKKESFPLTVTSAQKNPTAFYLCASSSGTGNSPLHFGNGTRLTVT.

The chain links TRBV19 to TRBJ2-7; D is undetermined. Per the germline V gene, CDR1 is LNHDA and CDR2 is SQIVND (reference sequence). This CDR3 spans 14 amino acids. Trimming removed 5 bases at V and 0 bases at J, with 11 bases between. The CDR3 coding sequence is TGTGCCAGTAGTCCCCGACGTACCTCCTACGAGCAGTACTTC. It specifies CASSPRRTSYEQYF.

The chain employs TRBV6-6 and TRBJ2-5, with D uncertain. The germline V gene has CDR1 MNHNY and CDR2 SVGAGI (reference sequence). Trimming left V 6 bases short and J 5 bases short, with 13 bases between. The CDR3 spans 13 residues. For the CDR3, the DNA is TGTGCCAGCAGAGGCTTACAAGGGGAGACCCAGTACTTC. It codes for CASRGLQGETQYF.

V is TRBV6-6 and J is TRBJ2-2; D uncertain. The V gene lost 4 bases and the J gene lost 6 bases, with 6 bases spanning the gap. CDR1 and CDR2 from the germline V gene are MNHNY and SVGAGI (reference sequence). The CDR3 is made up of 12 amino acids. CDR3 sequence (DNA): TGTGCCAGCAGTTTCCGGGCCGGGGAGCTGTTTTTT. It encodes CASSFRAGELFF.

V is TRBV6-1 and J is TRBJ1-1, with D possibly being TRBD1 (5 bases). The CDR3 covers 16 residues. Per germline, CDR1 MNHNS and CDR2 SASEGT. V was cut by 6 bases and J by 4 bases, with 21 bases left in between. This CDR3 is CASRGSLGTKGTEAFF. CDR3 coding DNA: TGTGCCAGCAGGGGGTCTCTGGGGACCAAAGGCACTGAAGCTTTCTTT.

This chain uses TRBV2 with TRBJ2-2, with D hard to call. V was clipped by 8 bases and J by 2 bases, with 3 bases between them. Germline assignment: CDR1 SNHLY and CDR2 FYNNEI. This CDR3 contains 11 residues. The CDR3 nucleotides read TGTGCCAGCGCAAACACCGGGGAGCTGTTTTTT. It codes for CASANTGELFF.

This clonotype showed up just a few times. The rearrangement uses TRBV12-5 and TRBJ2-3; D remains unclear. The CDR3 is 12 amino acids. V lost 1 base to trimming and J lost 2 bases, with 1 base between them. The germline V gene has CDR1 LGHNT and CDR2 FRNRAP. The CDR3 DNA is TGTGCTAGTGGTTTGGCCACAGATACGCAGTATTTT. Translation: CASGLATDTQYF.

The chain has TRBV20-1 and TRBJ2-5; 9 bases agree with TRBD2. CDR1 is DFQATT, CDR2 SNEGSKA, per germline (reference sequence). After removal of 6 bases from V and 5 bases from J, the junction contained 13 bases not matched to a gene. The CDR3 has 15 amino acids. The CDR3 loop reads CSAGPNLAGWETQYF. CDR3 nucleotides: TGCAGTGCGGGGCCGAACCTAGCGGGATGGGAGACCCAGTACTTC.

The V call is TRBV20-1, the J call TRBJ2-4; D is uncertain. V shed 0 bases and J shed 8 bases, with 11 bases lying between them. The CDR3 is made up of 13 amino acids. Germline V gene lookup returns CDR1 DFQATT and CDR2 SNEGSKA (reference sequence). CDR3 sequence (DNA): TGCAGTGCTAGAGACACGACCGGAGACATTCAGTACTTC. Protein: CSARDTTGDIQYF.

The V and J genes are TRBV28 and TRBJ2-4; tentative D call: TRBD1 (6 bases). The CDR3 spans 15 residues. The germline V gene encodes CDR1 MDHEN and CDR2 SYDVKM. The V end lost 5 bases, the J end lost 2 bases, and 13 bases lay between the germline ends. As DNA, the CDR3 is TGTGCCAGCAGTCCACCACAGGGCTCCAAAAACATTCAGTACTTC. As protein: CASSPPQGSKNIQYF.

Here the CDR3 DNA reads TGTGCCAGCTCGCAATACAGGGGCGACTATGGCTACACCTTC. Translation: CASSQYRGDYGYTF. This chain connects TRBV18 to TRBJ1-2; 7 bases are shared with TRBD1. In germline, CDR1 is KGHSH, CDR2 LQKENI. The CDR3 is 14 residues long. Unmatched junction bases numbered 7, after V lost 6 bases and J lost 3 bases.

The chain recombines TRBV29-1 with TRBJ1-2, with a possible D match to TRBD1 (6 bases). The CDR3 consists of 12 residues. V gave up 7 bases and J gave up 6 bases, with 15 bases separating them. Germline lookup yields CDR1 SQVTM and CDR2 ANQGSEA. CDR3 region: CSAGPGGDGYTF. The CDR3 DNA reads as TGCAGCGCGGGGCCGGGGGGCGATGGCTACACCTTC.

This clonotype was found once. The genes are TRBV29-1 and TRBJ1-2; 7 bases align to TRBD1. The length of the CDR3 is 13 residues. The J segment lost 2 bases and the V segment lost 6 bases, leaving 6 bases of the junction unmatched. Germline lookup yields CDR1 SQVTM and CDR2 ANQGSEA. The CDR3 DNA sequence: TGCAGCGTCCTGAAACAGGGGAACTATGGCTACACCTTC. Amino acids: CSVLKQGNYGYTF.

This clonotype has a single count. This chain connects TRBV11-2 to TRBJ2-5; the D is unclear. The CDR3 is 12 residues long. The germline V and J ends were trimmed by 2 bases and 4 bases, with 5 bases remaining between them. Germline V gene lookup returns CDR1 SGHAT and CDR2 FQNNGV. The CDR3, as DNA: TGTGCCAGCAGCTTAATAGGAGAGACCCAGTACTTC. Amino acid sequence: CASSLIGETQYF.

The chain recombines TRBV4-1 with TRBJ2-7; weak D call: TRBD1 (5 bases). V gave up 0 bases and J gave up 8 bases, with 14 bases separating them. The CDR3 is made up of 14 amino acids. Per the germline V gene, CDR1 is MGHRA and CDR2 is YSYEKL. CDR3 amino acids: CASSQDAREGQQYF. The CDR3 region has the DNA TGCGCCAGCAGCCAAGATGCCAGGGAAGGGCAGCAGTACTTC.

The CDR3 protein is CASSFPGGVINTGELFF. The DNA for the CDR3 is TGTGCCAGCAGTTTCCCAGGAGGCGTGATTAACACCGGGGAGCTGTTTTTT. The chain has TRBV6-5 and TRBJ2-2; possibly TRBD2 for D (5 bases). V was shortened by 4 bases and J by 2 bases, with 17 bases between the two germline ends. CDR1 MNHEY and CDR2 SVGAGI come from the germline V gene. The CDR3 length is 17 residues.

This rearrangement joins TRBV3-1 to TRBJ1-5; D unclear. The germline V gene has CDR1 LGHDT and CDR2 YNNKEL (reference sequence). Trimming took off 8 bases at V and 1 base at J, with 9 bases between the two ends. The CDR3 has 13 residues. The CDR3 spells CASSEVSNQPQHF. CDR3 DNA sequence: TGTGCCAGCTCGGAGGTGAGCAATCAGCCCCAGCATTTT.

The rearrangement uses TRBV5-1 and TRBJ2-7; unclear D gene. The germline gives CDR1 SGHRS, CDR2 YFSETQ. V shed 0 bases and J shed 2 bases, with 6 bases lying between them. The CDR3 is 13 amino acids. This chain's CDR3 is CASSLVLTYEQYF. CDR3 nucleotides: TGCGCCAGCAGCTTGGTTTTGACCTACGAGCAGTACTTC.